This T cell receptor beta chain was profiled in a study of human T cells and chemical hapten exposure. At the level of the study: How much TCR each sample yielded varied, mostly because pooled library volumes differed slightly.

The library labeled individual cDNA molecules by adding unique molecular identifiers to them. The authors' processing: The number of TCRs in each sample had a median of approximately 93,000 and spanned roughly 23,224 to 700,000. One entry per CDR3 protein, called by TCRdb with MiXCR from the 5' RACE reads. For this entry, the V and J calls and clone size follow TCRdb and not the study's own pipeline. Of 130,000 or so distinct CDR3 sequences in the sample, 4.1% were seen once. The authors extracted total RNA from unfractionated whole blood. The CDR3 has 15 residues. The germline V and J ends were trimmed by 4 bases and 2 bases, with 14 bases remaining between them. Germline values: CDR1 SGHDN, CDR2 FVKESK. This clonotype came up many times. The antigen remains undetermined. Study conclusions and caveats: Those TCRs sitting above 1 in 1000 frequency stayed the same with DPC sensitization.

This sequence was found in a female donor in good health. The J gene is TRBJ2-5, the V gene TRBV14; no definite D call. The CDR3 region is CASSLEPGRQETQYF. CDR3 in DNA: TGTGCCAGCAGCCTAGAGCCGGGCAGACAAGAGACCCAGTACTTC.